This TCR beta chain was captured in a study of PD-L1 blockade in urothelial cancer. Study summary: Most of the 29 patients were men with bladder-origin urothelial cancer. Prior regimens of chemotherapy numbered 0 to 3 per patient. The analyses of blood took place 3 weeks (second dose) and 6 weeks after treatment start.

The trim removed 4 bases at V and 3 bases at J, leaving 12 bases unmatched. CDR1 and CDR2 from the germline V gene are MNHEY and SMNVEV (reference sequence). The length of the CDR3 is 17 residues. PCRs each included synthetic TCR analog templates spiked in. The protocol was immunoSEQ multiplex PCR, while the TCRdb copy is restricted to in-frame clones and leaves out a portion. The profile covers roughly 25,000 clones, with almost 85% appearing a single time and roughly a tenth taken by the ten largest. The starting material was PBMCs, obtained around atezolizumab (anti-PD-L1) treatment. The J gene is TRBJ2-3, the V gene TRBV27; 8 nucleotides match TRBD2. The clonotype comes from a man aged 70 or older with urothelial cancer. The CDR3 loop reads CASSSQRGRTRTDTQYF. The CDR3 DNA follows: TGTGCCAGCAGTTCCCAGCGCGGGAGGACCCGAACAGATACGCAGTATTTT.